One sample yielded the 15 T cell receptor beta chains listed below, sequenced in a study of CD8+ T cells in alopecia areata. RNA extraction and reverse transcription yielded cDNA as sequencing template. Using immunoSEQ multiplex PCR, the repertoire was profiled, and TCRdb retains in-frame clones only, with some absent. The sample lists over 85,000 clones; 41% were seen once. The sample taken for sequencing was CD4+ T cells sorted from blood. The receptor source for this set is a human donor with alopecia areata.

The CDR3: CASSLGDRGGFAEAFF. CDR3 nucleotide sequence: TGCGCCAGCAGCTTGGGCGACAGGGGAGGATTCGCTGAAGCTTTCTTT. The J gene is TRBJ1-1, the V gene TRBV5-1; 8 positions agree with TRBD1. This CDR3 comprises 16 residues. V was pared by 0 bases and J by 6 bases, with 10 bases of the junction left unmatched. The germline V gene encodes CDR1 SGHRS and CDR2 YFSETQ.

V is TRBV4-1 and J is TRBJ2-5; D gene unclear. CDR1 MGHRA and CDR2 YSYEKL come from the germline V gene. Trimming pared 4 bases from V and 4 bases from J, leaving 19 bases between. The CDR3 is 16 amino acids. CDR3 sequence: CASSRLNKSPRETQYF. Written as DNA, the CDR3 is TGCGCCAGCAGCCGCCTTAATAAGTCCCCAAGAGAGACCCAGTACTTC.

The V gene is TRBV30, the J gene TRBJ1-1, with a possible D match to TRBD1 (5 bases). CDR3 length: 13 residues. Germline CDR1 is GTSNPN and CDR2 is SVGIG (reference sequence). Deletions cut 6 bases from V and 1 base from J, with 12 bases between. In nucleotides, the CDR3 is TGTGCCTGTCAAGTACAGGAGAACACTGAAGCTTTCTTT. It codes for CACQVQENTEAFF.

In its sample, this clone was seen a few times. Other nucleotide sequences from this sample produce the same CDR3. V gene TRBV2 combines with J gene TRBJ2-1, with D unclear. Germline CDR1 reads SNHLY; CDR2 reads FYNNEI. The CDR3 is 12 amino acids. Trimming cost V 4 bases and J 2 bases, with 3 bases left between them. The CDR3 sequence is CASSGTYNEQFF. Here the CDR3 DNA reads TGTGCCAGCAGTGGGACCTACAATGAGCAGTTCTTC.

V and J are TRBV5-1 and TRBJ2-5, with 8 bases that match TRBD2. This CDR3 region has 15 residues. V shed 4 bases and J 5 bases; nucleotides not matched to a gene: 10. Germline V gives CDR1 SGHRS, CDR2 YFSETQ. CDR3 region: CASSLTSVSSETQYF. The CDR3 DNA reads TGCGCCAGCAGCCTGACTAGCGTTTCTTCTGAGACCCAGTACTTC.

This clone was seen once. The V gene is TRBV5-4, the J gene TRBJ2-6; D uncertain. The CDR3 length is 15 residues. Germline CDR1 and CDR2: SGHNT and YYREEE (reference sequence). With 0 bases removed from V and 0 bases from J, the gap between germline ends came to 4 bases. The CDR3 DNA sequence: TGTGCCAGCAGCTTGGTGGGCTCTGGGGCCAACGTCCTGACTTTC. Protein: CASSLVGSGANVLTF.

The chain has TRBV29-1 and TRBJ2-5; the D is unclear. Deletions cut 3 bases from V and 0 bases from J, with 5 bases between. Germline assignment: CDR1 SQVTM and CDR2 ANQGSEA. The CDR3 spans 12 residues. The CDR3 coding sequence is TGCAGCGTTGATTGGGACCAAGAGACCCAGTACTTC. It yields the protein CSVDWDQETQYF.

This chain connects TRBV9 to TRBJ2-5; 13 nucleotides agree with TRBD2. This CDR3 is built from 16 residues. Germline lookup yields CDR1 SGDLS and CDR2 YYNGEE. V gave up 2 bases and J gave up 4 bases; unmatched junction bases: 5. CDR3 nucleotides: TGTGCCAGCAGCGTCGGACTAGCGGGGGCCGGAGAGACCCAGTACTTC. Translated, it gives CASSVGLAGAGETQYF.

The chain has TRBV27 and TRBJ1-1; 7 nucleotides align to TRBD1. Per germline, CDR1 MNHEY and CDR2 SMNVEV (reference sequence). The CDR3 covers 15 residues. The V and J ends lost 8 bases and 0 bases, in that order; junction bases with no gene match: 9. The DNA of the CDR3 is TGTGCCAGCCTCCGGGACAGACACATGAACACTGAAGCTTTCTTT. Translated, it gives CASLRDRHMNTEAFF.

V and J are TRBV5-4 and TRBJ1-1; no reliable D call. V lost 1 base, J lost 3 bases, and 16 bases lay in between. The germline gives CDR1 SGHNT, CDR2 YYREEE (reference sequence). CDR3 length: 16 amino acids. CDR3 protein: CASSLTIGVLDTEAFF. CDR3 nucleotides: TGTGCCAGCAGCTTGACAATCGGGGTCCTGGACACTGAAGCTTTCTTT.

This clone was found a few times. This CDR3 reads CASSESWGYGYEQYF. The CDR3 DNA reads TGTGCCAGCAGTGAATCCTGGGGGTACGGATACGAGCAGTACTTC. V usage is TRBV25-1 and J usage is TRBJ2-7; perhaps D is TRBD1 or TRBD2 (5 bases each). V shed 1 base and J shed 4 bases, with 14 bases lying between them. Germline CDR1 reads MGHDK; CDR2 reads SYGVNS. The CDR3 runs to 15 residues.

This CDR3 is CASSAEYEQYF. The CDR3 DNA follows: TGTGCCAGCAGCGCTGAATACGAGCAGTACTTC. The genes are TRBV7-9 and TRBJ2-7; D remains unclear. Trimming took 5 bases from V and 4 from J, leaving 6 bases between them. CDR1 and CDR2 (germline): SEHNR, FQNEAQ (reference sequence). CDR3 length equals 11 residues.

This clone was observed a few times. The V gene is TRBV7-9, the J gene TRBJ2-7; D ambiguous. CDR3 size: 13 residues. The V gene's germline CDR1 is SEHNR and CDR2 FQNEAQ (reference sequence). The V end was cut by 4 bases, the J end by 3 bases, with 10 bases between. Here the CDR3 reads CASSWGSGYEQYF. The CDR3 region has the DNA TGTGCCAGCAGCTGGGGTTCTGGCTACGAGCAGTACTTC. Filled out from reference TRBV7-9 and TRBJ2-7, the complete variable domain reads DTGVSQNPRHKITKRGQNVTFRCDPISEHNRLYWYRQTLGQGPEFLTYFQNEAQLEKSRLLSDRFSAERPKGSFSTLEIQRTEQGDSAMYLCASSWGSGYEQYFGPGTRLTVT.

This chain links TRBV30 with TRBJ2-2; 16 bases are shared with TRBD2. The ends lost 2 bases at V and 1 base at J; junction bases unmatched: 10. The CDR3 is 20 residues long. CDR1 is GTSNPN, CDR2 SVGIG, per germline (reference sequence). CDR3 sequence: CAWSRTTGLAGGKNTGELFF. CDR3 in DNA: TGTGCCTGGAGTAGAACAACGGGACTAGCGGGAGGGAAGAACACCGGGGAGCTGTTTTTT.

This clone was observed a few times. This chain uses TRBV14 with TRBJ2-4; TRBD1 matches 7 bases. With V trimmed by 4 bases and J by 9 bases, 12 bases remained unmatched. Germline V CDR1 and CDR2: SGHDN, FVKESK. This CDR3 is built from 15 residues. In nucleotides, the CDR3 is TGTGCCAGCAGCCGAGGACAGGTTCAAGGGGGCATTCAGTACTTC. Its translation: CASSRGQVQGGIQYF.